This T cell receptor (beta chain) derives from a study of blood T cell repertoires in COVID-19. This clone was seen a single time. Profiled with immunoSEQ multiplex PCR; TCRdb holds only in-frame clones, not every one. The sample holds some 260,000 clones, about 90% seen once. This CDR3 has 14 amino acids. V lost 6 bases and J lost 2; bases outside the gene matches: 5. CDR1 SGHTA and CDR2 FQGNSA come from the germline V gene. The genes are TRBV7-2 and TRBJ1-2; 8 bases line up with TRBD1. The specimen was peripheral blood. This receptor was taken from a man aged 18 to 29 with active or convalescent COVID-19. The DNA for the CDR3 is TGTGCCAGCAGGTCCGGGACAGGAAACTATGGCTACACCTTC. This encodes CASRSGTGNYGYTF.